A single sample gave rise to the 23 T cell receptor beta chains below, sequenced in a study of blood T cell repertoires in COVID-19. Generated by immunoSEQ multiplex PCR, the TCRdb table keeps only in-frame clones and is missing some. The sample has approximately 200,000 clones, approximately 78% seen once. Sequencing was done on a sample of peripheral blood. Receptors were obtained from a woman older than 75 with COVID-19, enrolled during active disease.

The chain links TRBV14 to TRBJ1-5; D unresolved. The CDR3 covers 12 residues. CDR1 SGHDN and CDR2 FVKESK come from the germline V gene. Trimming pared 5 bases from V and 4 bases from J, leaving 6 bases between. This chain's CDR3 is CASSDGNQPQHF. The CDR3 region has the DNA TGTGCCAGCAGCGACGGGAATCAGCCCCAGCATTTT.

This clone was observed once. This chain connects TRBV6-2 or TRBV6-3 to TRBJ2-4; tentatively, D is TRBD2 (7 bases). Deletions cut 6 bases from V and 0 bases from J, with 18 bases between. Germline CDR1 and CDR2: MNHEY and SVGEGT. CDR3 length equals 17 residues. The CDR3 loop is CASSPVGGLVAKNIQYF. The CDR3 DNA follows: TGTGCCAGCAGCCCAGTGGGGGGGCTTGTAGCCAAAAACATTCAGTACTTC.

CDR3 bases: TGTGCCGCAGGGACAGCCTCTAACTATGGCTACACCTTC. This gives the protein CAAGTASNYGYTF. The chain employs TRBV6-5 and TRBJ1-2; 7 nucleotides line up with TRBD1. CDR1 and CDR2 (germline): MNHEY, SVGAGI. CDR3 length: 13 residues. V was clipped by 11 bases and J by 0 bases; unmatched bases: 6.

This chain joins TRBV28 and TRBJ2-7; D might be TRBD1 (5 bases). The CDR3 extends over 15 amino acids. Trimming pared 6 bases from V and 0 bases from J, leaving 15 bases between. Germline V gene data show CDR1 as MDHEN and CDR2 as SYDVKM. The CDR3 sequence: CASRPLGQSSYEQYF. In DNA, the CDR3 is TGTGCCAGCAGGCCCTTAGGACAAAGCTCCTACGAGCAGTACTTC.

This clone came up a few times. The V gene is TRBV24-1, the J gene TRBJ1-5, with 8 positions matching TRBD1. After removal of 8 bases from V and 3 bases from J, the junction contained 5 bases not matched to a gene. Germline-derived CDR1 and CDR2 are KGHDR and SFDVKD. The CDR3 runs to 14 residues. The chain's CDR3 is CATKAGQDNQPQHF. CDR3 coding DNA: TGTGCCACCAAGGCGGGACAGGACAATCAGCCCCAGCATTTT.

The chain carries TRBV11-3 and TRBJ2-3; D is unresolved. In germline, CDR1 is SGHNT, CDR2 YENEEA. CDR3 length: 13 amino acids. Trimming cost V 1 base and J 10 bases, with 12 bases left between them. CDR3 nucleotide sequence: TGTGCCAGCAGCTTAGGACATCCCGCCCCGCAGTATTTT. It encodes CASSLGHPAPQYF.

The chain combines TRBV4-2 with TRBJ2-7, with D possibly being TRBD1 (7 bases). This CDR3 has 14 residues. V shed 2 bases and J shed 4 bases, with 12 bases lying between them. In germline, CDR1 is LGHNA, CDR2 YNFKEQ. CDR3 in DNA: TGTGCCAGCAGCCAATGGTCAGGGGGGTACGAGCAGTACTTC. Its translation is CASSQWSGGYEQYF.

This rearrangement joins TRBV19 to TRBJ2-1; D remains ambiguous. This CDR3 contains 15 residues. The V end was cut by 0 bases, the J end by 1 base, with 7 bases between. Per the germline V gene, CDR1 is LNHDA and CDR2 is SQIVND (reference sequence). Here the CDR3 reads CASSIEAMSYNEQFF. The CDR3 region has the DNA TGTGCCAGTAGTATAGAAGCGATGTCCTACAATGAGCAGTTCTTC.

The chain carries TRBV7-9 and TRBJ2-5; the match to TRBD2 covers 9 bases. The junction had 11 bases not matched to a gene; V was cut back by 5 bases and J by 4 bases. There are 16 residues in the CDR3. CDR1 SEHNR and CDR2 FQNEAQ come from the germline V gene (reference sequence). Here the CDR3 DNA reads TGTGCCAGCAGCCTCCAAGCCGGGACTAGCTTAGAGACCCAGTACTTC. Amino acids: CASSLQAGTSLETQYF.

The chain recombines TRBV27 with TRBJ2-7, with 8 bases identical to TRBD1. With V trimmed by 5 bases and J by 0 bases, 9 bases remained unmatched. The CDR3 contains 16 residues. CDR1 is MNHEY and CDR2 is SMNVEV in the germline V gene (reference sequence). The CDR3 here is CASSPWTGPSSYEQYF. The CDR3 bases are TGTGCCAGCAGTCCCTGGACAGGGCCTAGCTCCTACGAGCAGTACTTC.

This chain joins TRBV4-1 and TRBJ1-1; D is uncertain. The CDR3 totals 14 residues. CDR1 and CDR2 from the germline V gene are MGHRA and YSYEKL. V lost 4 bases and J lost 1, with 10 bases in between. CDR3 in DNA: TGCGCCAGCAGCCGAAGTATCGGGAACACTGAAGCTTTCTTT. This sequence encodes CASSRSIGNTEAFF.

The chain links TRBV3-1 (or the pseudogene TRBV3-2) to TRBJ2-7; 9 nucleotides match TRBD1. CDR1 and CDR2 from the germline V gene are LGHDT and YNNKEL (reference sequence). The ends lost 1 base at V and 6 bases at J; junction bases unmatched: 10. This CDR3 is 16 amino acids long. The CDR3 bases are TGTGCCAGCAGCCAAGCGGTGACAGGGGGTCGCGGCGAGCAGTACTTC. It codes for CASSQAVTGGRGEQYF.

This clone was counted once. This chain joins TRBV13 and TRBJ2-3, with a possible D match to TRBD1 (6 bases). Trimming left V 5 bases short and J 3 bases short, with 9 bases between. The germline V gene encodes CDR1 PRHDT and CDR2 FYEKMQ (reference sequence). This CDR3 is 13 amino acids long. The CDR3 region is CASSEGETDTQYF. The DNA for the CDR3 is TGTGCCAGCAGCGAGGGGGAGACAGATACGCAGTATTTT.

The chain uses TRBV3-1 (or the pseudogene TRBV3-2) and TRBJ2-5; tentatively, D is TRBD2 (5 bases). The CDR3 sequence is 15 residues long. Trimming stripped 2 bases from V and 5 bases from J, with 15 bases between. Per germline, CDR1 LGHDT and CDR2 YNNKEL (reference sequence). This chain's CDR3 is CASSQLSGFGETQYF. CDR3 nucleotides: TGTGCCAGCAGCCAACTGTCGGGATTTGGTGAGACCCAGTACTTC.

The V call is TRBV7-3, the J call TRBJ2-2; a weak D match, TRBD2 (6 bases). V lost 4 bases, J lost 2 bases, and 8 bases lay in between. Germline V lookup: CDR1 SGHTA, CDR2 FQGTGA. The CDR3 has 14 amino acids. CDR3 sequence: CASSSGLNTGELFF. In DNA, the CDR3 is TGTGCCAGCAGCTCGGGACTTAACACCGGGGAGCTGTTTTTT.

This rearrangement joins TRBV7-2 to TRBJ2-3; 9 bases fit TRBD2. The V and J ends lost 3 bases and 2 bases, in that order; junction bases with no gene match: 6. CDR3 length equals 16 residues. CDR1 and CDR2 (germline): SGHTA, FQGNSA. The CDR3 DNA follows: TGTGCCAGCAGCTTTCTAGCGGGGCTACTCACAGATACGCAGTATTTT. It yields the protein CASSFLAGLLTDTQYF.

As to this clone: An end of the junction differs from the germline gene, which may be a read error. J is TRBJ2-1 and V is TRBV23-1; perhaps TRBD1 as D (6 bases). TRBV23-1 is flagged as an ORF with uncertain function. The CDR3 consists of 15 residues. The CDR3 DNA reads TGCGTCAGCAGTCCCGTACCAGGGGACCACAATGAGCAGTTCTTC. It is translated as CVSSPVPGDHNEQFF.

The chain uses TRBV7-3 and TRBJ2-3; 7 nucleotides match TRBD2. Trimming removed 0 bases from V and 5 bases from J; junction bases left unmatched: 5. CDR3 length equals 15 residues. CDR1 and CDR2 from the germline V gene are SGHTA and FQGTGA. CDR3 residues: CASSLTSGVGDTQYF. CDR3 DNA sequence: TGTGCCAGCAGCTTAACCAGCGGGGTTGGAGATACGCAGTATTTT.

The J gene is TRBJ2-6, the V gene TRBV19, with a weak D call TRBD2 (5 bases). The germline gives CDR1 LNHDA, CDR2 SQIVND (reference sequence). Between the trimmed V and J ends, which lost 6 bases and 2 bases, there was a span of 20 bases. The CDR3 contains 18 residues. The CDR3 protein is CASRVVRTGRTGANVLTF. As DNA, the CDR3 is TGTGCCAGTAGGGTGGTACGGACTGGGAGAACTGGGGCCAACGTCCTGACTTTC.

The V and J genes are TRBV10-1 and TRBJ2-1; D may be TRBD1 (6 bases). Germline loops: CDR1 WNHNN, CDR2 SYGVQD (reference sequence). This CDR3 region has 16 residues. V dropped 6 bases and J dropped 5 bases, with 20 bases sitting between them. The DNA of the CDR3 is TGCGCCAGCAGCTCACCCAACAGGGTTGGGCACAATGAGCAGTTCTTC. Its translation: CASSSPNRVGHNEQFF.

This rearrangement joins TRBV6-5 to TRBJ1-2; the match to TRBD1 covers 7 bases. The CDR3 consists of 13 residues. The V gene's germline CDR1 is MNHEY and CDR2 SVGAGI. V trimming: 2 bases; J trimming: 4 bases; junction bases outside the gene matches: 1. The CDR3 DNA follows: TGTGCCAGCAGTTACCGGGACAGCTATGGCTACACCTTC. Its protein product is CASSYRDSYGYTF.

As concerns this clone: The sample carries other DNA sequences with the same CDR3. The chain is built from TRBV11-2 and TRBJ2-7; 7 positions agree with TRBD2. CDR1 and CDR2 from the germline V gene are SGHAT and FQNNGV. The CDR3 has 14 residues. The V gene end was trimmed by 1 base and the J gene end by 0 bases; junction bases not matched to a gene: 0. The CDR3 reads CASSLGGSSYEQYF. DNA for the CDR3: TGTGCCAGCAGCTTAGGCGGGAGCTCCTACGAGCAGTACTTC. The variable domain in full, with the rest retrieved from reference TRBV11-2 and TRBJ2-7, is EAGVAQSPRYKIIEKRQSVAFWCNPISGHATLYWYQQILGQGPKLLIQFQNNGVVDDSQLPKDRFSAERLKGVDSTLKIQPAKLEDSAVYLCASSLGGSSYEQYFGPGTRLTVT.

This sequence joins TRBV6-5 and TRBJ1-1, with 8 bases aligning to TRBD1. The CDR3 sequence is 14 residues long. Germline V gene lookup returns CDR1 MNHEY and CDR2 SVGAGI. After removal of 6 bases from V and 2 bases from J, the junction contained 5 bases not matched to a gene. The CDR3 DNA sequence: TGTGCCAGCAGGTTACAGGGGGGCAACACTGAAGCTTTCTTT. Protein sequence: CASRLQGGNTEAFF.